The rows below give T cell receptor beta chains drawn from one sample of a study of graft-versus-host responses after intestinal transplantation. This table comes from immunoSEQ multiplex PCR, and its TCRdb copy is limited to in-frame clones, with some not included. The table shows over 60,000 clones, with approximately 92% occurring only once. The source material was bone marrow, sampled 734 days after intestinal transplantation. The origin of the receptors is a human patient who received an intestinal transplant, so some T cells may come from the graft donor. Both conserved end residues are part of each CDR3. A D gene is named only where the DNA matches it firmly. Clone size is stated in some rows and not others, as once, few, many or a class when expanded.

TRBJ2-5	TRBV9	TRBD2	once	CASSASRLAGQETQYF	TGTGCCAGCAGCGCCTCGAGACTAGCGGGGCAAGAGACCCAGTACTTC
TRBJ1-2	TRBV19	-	-	CASSPPGLSYTF	TGTGCCAGTAGTCCCCCGGGGCTGAGCTACACCTTC
TRBJ2-7	TRBV6-1	-	few	CASSEVQGRPYEQYF	TGTGCCAGCAGTGAAGTCCAGGGTCGGCCCTACGAGCAGTACTTC
TRBJ2-6	TRBV9	-	-	CASSVVDAGANVLTF	TGTGCCAGCAGCGTAGTGGACGCTGGGGCCAACGTCCTGACTTTC
TRBJ2-1	TRBV4-1	TRBD1	-	CASSVRTGTGDYNEQFF	TGCGCCAGCAGCGTTCGAACCGGGACAGGGGATTACAATGAGCAGTTCTTC
TRBJ2-5	TRBV5-1	TRBD1	-	CASSPRTGRKRKETQYF	TGCGCCAGCAGCCCCCGGACAGGGAGGAAGAGGAAAGAGACCCAGTACTTC
TRBJ1-2	TRBV6-5	TRBD1	-	CASSKTGTGYTF	TGTGCCAGCAGTAAGACAGGGACTGGCTACACCTTC
TRBJ2-7	TRBV10-3	-	-	CASQRDISYEQYF	TGTGCCAGTCAAAGGGACATTTCCTACGAGCAGTACTTC
TRBJ2-3	TRBV9	-	once	CASSLEGFRTDTQYF	TGTGCCAGCAGCCTGGAGGGCTTTCGCACAGATACGCAGTATTTT
TRBJ2-1	TRBV30	TRBD2	few	CAWKSSGDEQFF	TGTGCCTGGAAGTCTAGCGGGGATGAGCAGTTCTTC
TRBJ2-1	TRBV7-3	TRBD2	-	CASSPSGAGLIDEQFF	TGTGCCAGCAGCCCCTCCGGAGCGGGATTGATCGATGAGCAGTTCTTC
TRBJ2-3	TRBV6-5	-	-	CASSYTPQTDTQYF	TGTGCCAGCAGCTATACCCCTCAGACAGATACGCAGTATTTT
TRBJ2-7	TRBV27	-	-	CASSLSGGWGGTSDSYEQYF	TGTGCCAGCAGTTTATCGGGTGGGTGGGGAGGTACCTCGGACTCCTACGAGCAGTACTTC
TRBJ1-2	TRBV6-1	TRBD1	-	CASSEEGATLYGYTF	TGTGCCAGCAGTGAAGAGGGGGCTACCCTCTATGGCTACACCTTC
TRBJ2-3	TRBV5-4	TRBD2	once	CAIRLAPTDTQYF	TGTGCCATTAGACTAGCGCCCACAGATACGCAGTATTTT
TRBJ1-1	TRBV19	-	-	CASMVRGESDTEAFF	TGTGCCAGTATGGTCCGGGGGGAAAGTGACACTGAAGCTTTCTTT
TRBJ2-5	TRBV11-2	-	-	CASSFGVRETQYF	TGTGCCAGCAGCTTTGGAGTGCGGGAGACCCAGTACTTC
TRBJ1-1	TRBV21-1	-	once	CASTIQEGGFTEAFF	TGTGCCAGCACCATTCAAGAGGGAGGGTTCACTGAAGCTTTCTTT
TRBJ1-5	TRBV28	-	-	CASSARPSRQPQHF	TGTGCCAGCAGCGCGAGACCGTCCCGTCAGCCCCAGCATTTT
TRBJ2-7	TRBV7-9	TRBD2	-	CASSPNLVLAGGGLAQYF	TGTGCCAGCAGCCCAAATCTCGTATTAGCGGGAGGAGGCTTGGCGCAGTACTTC
TRBJ1-6	TRBV6-5	-	-	CASSVGRIEGSPLHF	TGTGCCAGCAGTGTCGGACGGATTGAGGGTTCACCCCTCCACTTT
TRBJ1-2	TRBV9	TRBD1	-	CASRGGQDVYGYTF	TGTGCCAGCAGGGGGGGACAGGACGTCTATGGCTACACCTTC
TRBJ2-5	TRBV2	-	-	CASSGPSYF	TGTGCCAGCAGTGGTCCCTCGTACTTC
TRBJ1-1	TRBV27	-	-	CASSPTANTEAFF	TGTGCCAGCAGTCCAACGGCGAACACTGAAGCTTTCTTT
TRBJ1-4	TRBV28	-	-	CASRLDPEKLFF	TGTGCCAGCAGACTTGATCCTGAAAAACTGTTTTTT
TRBJ1-4	TRBV9	-	-	CASSPGRANNEKLFF	TGTGCCAGCAGCCCCGGCAGGGCAAATAACGAAAAACTGTTTTTT
TRBJ1-2	TRBV9	-	-	CASSQQGNYGYTF	TGTGCCAGCAGCCAACAGGGAAATTACGGCTACACCTTC
TRBJ2-7	TRBV7-3	TRBD1	-	CASSFDRGHEQYF	TGTGCCAGCAGCTTCGACAGGGGGCATGAGCAGTACTTC
TRBJ1-1	TRBV18	-	-	CASSGSENTEAFF	TGTGCCAGCTCAGGGAGTGAGAACACTGAAGCTTTCTTT
TRBJ2-5	TRBV14	-	-	CASSQDQRGTQYF	TGTGCCAGCAGCCAAGACCAACGAGGGACCCAGTACTTC
TRBJ1-1	TRBV7-9	-	-	CASSFFITEAFF	TGTGCCAGCAGCTTCTTTATTACTGAAGCTTTCTTT
TRBJ2-7	TRBV6-6	-	-	CASSSPRGPSYEQYF	TGTGCCAGCAGTTCCCCCCGCGGGCCCTCCTACGAGCAGTACTTC